The 9 T cell receptor beta chains below come from one sample, sequenced in a study of vaccination and CD4 T cells after COVID-19. At the Johns Hopkins FTIC core, DNA taken from cultured CD4+ T cells was sequenced by way of the Oncomine TCR Beta short-read assay. TCRdb passed the PCR reads through MiXCR, listing each CDR3 protein once. Of approximately 14,000 distinct CDR3 sequences listed, roughly 34% were seen once; the top ten hold roughly 34%. Antigens for these TCRs are unknown. The treatment: approximately nine-day PBMC culture with coronavirus spike peptide pools or control peptides (ViraFEST assay). Source material: cultured CD4+ T cells from blood. The source is a human donor with COVID-19.

This chain links TRBV6-5 with TRBJ1-1; 10 bases align to TRBD1. The CDR3 length is 15 residues. The junction had 5 bases not matched to a gene; V was cut back by 2 bases and J by 5 bases. Germline CDR1 reads MNHEY; CDR2 reads SVGAGI. CDR3 sequence: CASSYRTGGPTEAFF. DNA of the CDR3: TGTGCCAGCAGTTACCGGACAGGGGGGCCAACTGAAGCTTTCTTT.

The gene calls are TRBV7-2 and TRBJ2-1; 10 bases agree with TRBD2. Germline CDR1 reads SGHTA; CDR2 reads FQGNSA. With V trimmed by 3 bases and J by 7 bases, 6 bases remained unmatched. CDR3 length: 15 amino acids. The CDR3 nucleotides are TGTGCCAGCAGCTTCAAGCGGGGGGGGGCGAATGAGCAGTTCTTC. Protein product: CASSFKRGGANEQFF.

This clonotype was seen more than once but under ten times. This chain links TRBV4-3 with TRBJ2-6; no definite D call. The CDR3 contains 17 residues. Germline assignment: CDR1 LGHNA and CDR2 YSLEER. V lost 0 bases to trimming and J lost 2 bases, with 11 bases between them. CDR3 loop: CASSQDPTVAGANVLTF. The CDR3 nucleotides read TGCGCCAGCAGCCAAGACCCCACCGTCGCTGGGGCCAACGTCCTGACTTTC.

This clonotype has only a few counts. The gene calls are TRBV19 and TRBJ1-5, with TRBD1 matching over 12 bases. The V segment lost 5 bases and the J segment 9 bases; nucleotides outside the gene matches: 8. This CDR3 comprises 15 residues. Germline V CDR1 and CDR2: LNHDA, SQIVND (reference sequence). The CDR3 sequence: CASSLGQGARRPQHF. CDR3 DNA sequence: TGTGCCAGTAGTTTGGGACAGGGGGCGCGAAGGCCCCAGCATTTT.

The CDR3 coding sequence is TGTGCCAGTAGTATAGGCGGGACATCTTACGAGCAGTACTTC. Translation gives CASSIGGTSYEQYF. The chain joins TRBV19 to TRBJ2-7; TRBD1 or TRBD2 may be the D gene (6 bases each). This CDR3 is 14 amino acids long. V shed 1 base and J shed 4 bases, with 11 bases lying between them. Germline V gives CDR1 LNHDA, CDR2 SQIVND (reference sequence).

This clonotype is medium-sized in the sample. The chain uses TRBV6-1 and TRBJ1-2; D perhaps matches TRBD1 (5 bases). V was pared by 7 bases and J by 6 bases, with 18 bases between. Germline lookup yields CDR1 MNHNS and CDR2 SASEGT. The CDR3 contains 14 residues. In DNA form, the CDR3 reads TGTGCCAGCACCCCCCGGGGCAGGGTGGATGGCTACACCTTC. Translating gives CASTPRGRVDGYTF.

This clonotype showed up just a few times. Mismatch with germline at one junction end may stem from a read error. The V gene is TRBV7-7, the J gene TRBJ2-5; 10 positions agree with TRBD2. The CDR3 runs 15 residues. The germline V gene has CDR1 SSHAT and CDR2 FNYEAQ (reference sequence). The CDR3 sequence is CASSFGLAEQETQYF. CDR3 sequence (DNA): TGTGCTAGCAGCTTTGGACTAGCGGAACAAGAGACCCAGTACTTC.

The chain couples TRBV5-6 to TRBJ1-2; 9 bases fit TRBD1. The V segment lost 4 bases and the J segment 11 bases; nucleotides outside the gene matches: 6. CDR1 and CDR2 from the germline V gene are SGHDT and YYEEEE. CDR3 length equals 12 residues. The CDR3 protein is CASSHRQGEYTF. For the CDR3, the DNA is TGTGCCAGCAGCCACAGACAGGGGGAATACACCTTC.

This clonotype was seen a few times. The rearrangement links TRBV24-1 to TRBJ2-5, with D tentatively TRBD1 (5 bases). Germline assignment: CDR1 KGHDR and CDR2 SFDVKD. This CDR3 has 15 amino acids. Deletions cut 5 bases from V and 4 bases from J, with 16 bases between. This chain's CDR3 is CATSAVVWGRETQYF. DNA for the CDR3: TGTGCCACCAGTGCGGTCGTATGGGGCAGAGAGACCCAGTACTTC.